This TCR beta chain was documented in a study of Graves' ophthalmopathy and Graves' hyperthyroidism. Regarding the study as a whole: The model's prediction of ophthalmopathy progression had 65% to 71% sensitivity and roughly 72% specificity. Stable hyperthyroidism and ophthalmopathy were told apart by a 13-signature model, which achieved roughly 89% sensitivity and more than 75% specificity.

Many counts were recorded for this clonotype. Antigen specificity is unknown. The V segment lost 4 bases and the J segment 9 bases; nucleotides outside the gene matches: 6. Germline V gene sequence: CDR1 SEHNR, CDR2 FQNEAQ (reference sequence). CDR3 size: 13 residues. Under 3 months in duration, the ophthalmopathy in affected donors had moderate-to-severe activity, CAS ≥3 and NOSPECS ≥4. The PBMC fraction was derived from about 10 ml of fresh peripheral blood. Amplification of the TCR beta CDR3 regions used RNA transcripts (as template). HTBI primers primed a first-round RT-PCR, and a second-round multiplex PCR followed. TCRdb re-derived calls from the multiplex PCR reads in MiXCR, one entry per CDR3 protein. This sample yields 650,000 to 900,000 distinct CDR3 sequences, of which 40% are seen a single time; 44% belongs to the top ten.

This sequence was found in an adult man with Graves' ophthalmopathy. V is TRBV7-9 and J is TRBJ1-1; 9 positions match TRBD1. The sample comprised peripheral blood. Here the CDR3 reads CASSWGQGGQAFF. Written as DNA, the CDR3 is TGTGCCAGCAGCTGGGGACAGGGAGGCCAAGCTTTCTTT.